This TCR beta chain was captured in a study of blood T cell repertoires in COVID-19. Study context: Material from acute and convalescent COVID-19 was sourced from the United States, Italy and Spain. The analysed material was cDNA or gDNA that came from T cells, B-cell-depleted T cells, or PBMCs.

The authors' processing: Nucleated cell counts were estimated from reference gene primer amplification. Sequencing used immunoSEQ multiplex PCR; TCRdb keeps in-frame clones, though not all of them. Clone size and the V and J calls come from that table; the DNA yielded D and trimming. This sample has roughly 250,000 clones, with around 85% found just once. Cohort placement rested on clinical history that participants reported themselves. CDR1 is SGHTA and CDR2 is FQGTGA in the germline V gene. Trimming at V came to 5 bases and at J to 8 bases, leaving 13 bases not matched to a gene. This CDR3 has 15 residues.

The clonotype comes from a woman aged 30 to 39 who had recovered from COVID-19. The V gene is TRBV7-3, the J gene TRBJ1-2, with 8 bases matching TRBD1. The sample consisted of PBMCs or T cells enriched from blood (not recorded which). The CDR3 spells CASSPTTQGAGGYTF. DNA for the CDR3: TGTGCCAGCAGCCCAACGACCCAGGGGGCAGGAGGCTACACCTTC.